This T cell receptor beta chain was sequenced for a study of blood T cell repertoires in COVID-19. Study-level background: In each case, the material was cDNA or gDNA derived from T cells, B-cell-depleted T cells, or PBMCs.

Looked up from germline, CDR1 is MGHRA and CDR2 is YSYEKL. V shed 0 bases, J shed 8 bases, and the junction held 6 bases outside the gene matches. This CDR3 has 15 amino acids. Original methodology: Estimated nucleated cell counts came from reference gene primer amplification. Repertoires were generated with immunoSEQ multiplex PCR, while TCRdb's copy carries only in-frame clones and drops some. V and J calls and clone size are copied from that table; D and trimming were computed from the DNA. The data show 300,000 to 450,000 clones, with 70% to 90% seen just once and roughly 1.4% held by the top ten. Everyone who took part was about 18 to 90 years old, and they came from 20 to 25 US areas. Cohort 3 recovered donors had two negative PCRs, clearance, or symptom resolution.

The chain has TRBV4-1 and TRBJ1-4; 7 bases agree with TRBD1. Source material: PBMCs or T cells enriched from blood (not recorded which). The origin of this receptor is a man under 40 who had recovered from COVID-19. The DNA of the CDR3 is TGCGCCAGCAGCCAAGATGACAGGGTGGGGGAAAAACTGTTTTTT. It yields the protein CASSQDDRVGEKLFF.